Listed below are T cell receptor beta chains from one sample, sequenced in a study of T cell repertoires in cytomegalovirus infection. TCRdb re-called the reads with MiXCR, one entry per CDR3 protein. The table shows under 100,000 distinct CDR3 sequences, with 3.5% to 4.5% occurring only once. The sequencing sample was made of PBMCs. Receptor source: a human donor in good health (CMV status not recorded). Some clones in this sample may be carry-over from other donors' samples. CDR3s leave out the opening cysteine and the closing phenylalanine or tryptophan. A D gene is named only where the DNA matches it firmly.

v_call	j_call	d_call	cdr3_aa
TRBV29-1	TRBJ2-1	TRBD1	SVSGTGYNEQF
TRBV7-2	TRBJ1-1	.	ASSYDRNTEAF
TRBV20-1	TRBJ2-1	TRBD2	SARVASGGVRLSYNEQF
TRBV19	TRBJ1-5	TRBD1	ASADRGKGNQPQH
TRBV12-3/TRBV12-4	TRBJ2-7	.	ASSTREQGYEQY
TRBV11-1	TRBJ1-1	TRBD1	ASSLGDRMNTEAF
TRBV24-1	TRBJ1-1	.	ATSTGARAF
TRBV20-1	TRBJ1-2	TRBD1	SARDYGVGQGKGYT
TRBV19	TRBJ1-6	.	ASSSIQYPDEAGYASPLH
TRBV7-2	TRBJ2-2	.	ASSRYTGELF
TRBV27	TRBJ1-4	.	ASVLLQANEKLF
TRBV6-2/TRBV6-3	TRBJ2-6	.	ASTGLRTFSGANVLT
TRBV6-5	TRBJ2-7	.	ASRSSLTYEQY
TRBV25-1	TRBJ1-1	.	ASSGVGANTEAF
TRBV12-3/TRBV12-4	TRBJ2-3	.	ASSMGTIDTQY
TRBV20-1	TRBJ1-6	TRBD1	SARDSNNSPLH
TRBV20-1	TRBJ1-5	TRBD1	SAKIRDSNTLAQH
TRBV7-2	TRBJ1-1	TRBD1	ASSSRQGAGTEAF
TRBV7-6	TRBJ2-7	TRBD1	ASSRIRGSYEQY
TRBV6-2/TRBV6-3	TRBJ1-2	.	ASRDDRIT
TRBV7-2	TRBJ1-6	.	ASSLVSGQPNSPLH
TRBV5-4	TRBJ2-1	TRBD2	ASSLETSGGPSANEQF
TRBV20-1	TRBJ2-5	.	SASWGLRGERETQY
TRBV7-8	TRBJ2-5	TRBD2	ASSYLAGRAETQY
TRBV28	TRBJ1-4	.	ASSLFGTTNEKLF
TRBV7-6	TRBJ1-1	.	ASSLAPRAPNTEAF
TRBV4-1	TRBJ2-5	TRBD2	ASSALAGGRETQY
TRBV4-1	TRBJ2-7	TRBD2	ASSQAAGGPYEQY
TRBV27	TRBJ2-3	.	ASSFRPGYRTDTQY